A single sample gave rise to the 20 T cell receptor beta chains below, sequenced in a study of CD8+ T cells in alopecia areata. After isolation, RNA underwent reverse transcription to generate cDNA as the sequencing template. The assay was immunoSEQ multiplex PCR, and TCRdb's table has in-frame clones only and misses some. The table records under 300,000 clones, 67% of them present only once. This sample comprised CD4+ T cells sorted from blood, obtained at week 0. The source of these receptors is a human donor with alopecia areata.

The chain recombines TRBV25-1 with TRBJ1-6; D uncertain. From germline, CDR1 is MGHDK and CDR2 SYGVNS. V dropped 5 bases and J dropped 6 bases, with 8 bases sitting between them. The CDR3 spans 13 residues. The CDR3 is CASSPGGNSPLHF. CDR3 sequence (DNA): TGTGCCAGCAGTCCTGGAGGTAATTCACCCCTCCACTTT.

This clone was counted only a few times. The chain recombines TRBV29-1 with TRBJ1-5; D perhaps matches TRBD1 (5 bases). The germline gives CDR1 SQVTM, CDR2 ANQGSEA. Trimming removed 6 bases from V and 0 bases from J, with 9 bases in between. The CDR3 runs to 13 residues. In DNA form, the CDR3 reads TGCAGCGTGACAGTAACTAGCAATCAGCCCCAGCATTTT. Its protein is CSVTVTSNQPQHF. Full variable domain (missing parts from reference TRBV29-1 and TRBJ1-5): SAVISQKPSRDICQRGTSLTIQCQVDSQVTMMFWYRQQPGQSLTLIATANQGSEATYESGFVIDKFPISRPNLTFSTLTVSNMSPEDSSIYLCSVTVTSNQPQHFGDGTRLSIL.

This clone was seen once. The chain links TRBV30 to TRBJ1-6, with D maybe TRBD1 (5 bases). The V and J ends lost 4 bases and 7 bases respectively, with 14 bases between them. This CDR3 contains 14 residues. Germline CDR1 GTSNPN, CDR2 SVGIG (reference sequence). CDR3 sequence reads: CAWTGHLRNSPLHF. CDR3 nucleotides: TGTGCCTGGACAGGGCACCTTAGAAATTCACCCCTCCACTTT.

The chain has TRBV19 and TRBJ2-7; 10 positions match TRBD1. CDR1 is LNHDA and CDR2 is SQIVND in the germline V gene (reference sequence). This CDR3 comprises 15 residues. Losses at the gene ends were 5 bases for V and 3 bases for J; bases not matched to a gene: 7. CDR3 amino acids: CASSEGQGSYYEQYF. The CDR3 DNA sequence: TGTGCCAGTAGTGAGGGACAGGGGTCGTACTACGAGCAGTACTTC.

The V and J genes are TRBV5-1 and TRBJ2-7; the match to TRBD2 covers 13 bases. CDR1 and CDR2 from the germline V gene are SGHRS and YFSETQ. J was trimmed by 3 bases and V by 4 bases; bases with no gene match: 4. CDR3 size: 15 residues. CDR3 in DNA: TGCGCCAGCAGCGGAGGGACTAGCGGGATCTACGAGCAGTACTTC. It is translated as CASSGGTSGIYEQYF.

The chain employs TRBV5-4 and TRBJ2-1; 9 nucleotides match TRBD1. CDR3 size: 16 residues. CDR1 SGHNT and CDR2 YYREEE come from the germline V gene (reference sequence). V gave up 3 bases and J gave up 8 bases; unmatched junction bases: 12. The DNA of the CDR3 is TGTGCCAGCAGCTCCAGGAACAGGGGGCAAGTGGATGAGCAGTTCTTC. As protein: CASSSRNRGQVDEQFF.

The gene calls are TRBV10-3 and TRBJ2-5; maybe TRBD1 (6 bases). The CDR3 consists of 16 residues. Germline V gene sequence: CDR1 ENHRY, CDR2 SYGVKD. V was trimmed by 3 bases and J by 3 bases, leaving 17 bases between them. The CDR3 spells CAISDPGRGAKETQYF. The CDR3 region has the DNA TGTGCCATCAGTGACCCCGGCAGGGGAGCCAAAGAGACCCAGTACTTC.

CDR3 protein: CAFRTGRNTIYF. DNA of the CDR3: TGTGCCTTCAGGACAGGCCGAAACACCATATATTTT. The chain couples TRBV30 to TRBJ1-3; 7 positions match TRBD1. This CDR3 contains 12 residues. V was pared by 7 bases and J by 5 bases, with 5 bases of the junction left unmatched. Germline loops: CDR1 GTSNPN, CDR2 SVGIG (reference sequence).

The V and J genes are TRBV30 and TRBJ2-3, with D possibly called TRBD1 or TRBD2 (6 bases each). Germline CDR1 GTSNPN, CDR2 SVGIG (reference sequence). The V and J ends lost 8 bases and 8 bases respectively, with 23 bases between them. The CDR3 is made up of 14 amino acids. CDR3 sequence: CASGSAGGGGTQYF. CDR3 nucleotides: TGTGCCAGCGGTTCAGCGGGCGGAGGGGGTACGCAGTATTTT.

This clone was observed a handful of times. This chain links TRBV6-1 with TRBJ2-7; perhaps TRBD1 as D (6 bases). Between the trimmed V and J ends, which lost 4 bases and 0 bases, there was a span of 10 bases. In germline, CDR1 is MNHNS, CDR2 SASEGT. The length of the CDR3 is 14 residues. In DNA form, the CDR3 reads TGTGCCAGCAGTGTGAACAGGGACTCCTACGAGCAGTACTTC. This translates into CASSVNRDSYEQYF.

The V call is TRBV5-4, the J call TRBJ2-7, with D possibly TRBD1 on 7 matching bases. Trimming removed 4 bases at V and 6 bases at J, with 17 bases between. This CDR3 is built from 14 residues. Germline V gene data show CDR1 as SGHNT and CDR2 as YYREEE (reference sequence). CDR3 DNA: TGTGCCAGCAGCCGACCAGGGGGGCATAGCGAGCAGTACTTC. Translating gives CASSRPGGHSEQYF.

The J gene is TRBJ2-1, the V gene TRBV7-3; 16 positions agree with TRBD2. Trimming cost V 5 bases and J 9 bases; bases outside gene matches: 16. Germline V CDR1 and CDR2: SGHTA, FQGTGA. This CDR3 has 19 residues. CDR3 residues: CASSRGPPGLAGGPGEQFF. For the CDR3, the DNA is TGTGCCAGCAGCCGGGGGCCCCCGGGACTAGCGGGGGGGCCAGGTGAGCAGTTCTTC.

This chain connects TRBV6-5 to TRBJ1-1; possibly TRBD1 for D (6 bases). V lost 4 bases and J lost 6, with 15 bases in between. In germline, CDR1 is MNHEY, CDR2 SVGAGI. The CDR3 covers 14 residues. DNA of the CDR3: TGTGCCAGCAGTTTACTTACAGGGAGGGCTGAAGCTTTCTTT. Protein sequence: CASSLLTGRAEAFF.

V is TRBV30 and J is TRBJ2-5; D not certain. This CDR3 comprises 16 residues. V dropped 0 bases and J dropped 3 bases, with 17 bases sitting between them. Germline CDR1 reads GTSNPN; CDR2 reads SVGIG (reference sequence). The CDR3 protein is CAWSVWGKFGEETQYF. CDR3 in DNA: TGTGCCTGGAGTGTGTGGGGAAAGTTTGGGGAAGAGACCCAGTACTTC. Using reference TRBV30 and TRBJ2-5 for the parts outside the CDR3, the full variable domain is SQTIHQWPATLVQPVGSPLSLECTVEGTSNPNLYWYRQAAGRGLQLLFYSVGIGQISSEVPQNLSASRPQDRQFILSSKKLLLSDSGFYLCAWSVWGKFGEETQYFGPGTRLLVL.

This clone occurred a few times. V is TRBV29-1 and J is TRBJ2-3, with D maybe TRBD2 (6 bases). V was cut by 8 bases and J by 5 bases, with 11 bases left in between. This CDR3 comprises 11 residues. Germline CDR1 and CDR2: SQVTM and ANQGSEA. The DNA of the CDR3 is TGCAGCCTGGTTAGCGGAGATACGCAGTATTTT. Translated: CSLVSGDTQYF.

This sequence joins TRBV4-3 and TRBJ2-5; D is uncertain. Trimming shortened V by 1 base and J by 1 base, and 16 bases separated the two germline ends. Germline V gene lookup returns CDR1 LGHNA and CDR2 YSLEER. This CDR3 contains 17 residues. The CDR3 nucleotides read TGCGCCAGCAGCCAAGGGGTCCGCGTGGGCCCCCAAGAGACCCAGTACTTC. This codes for CASSQGVRVGPQETQYF.

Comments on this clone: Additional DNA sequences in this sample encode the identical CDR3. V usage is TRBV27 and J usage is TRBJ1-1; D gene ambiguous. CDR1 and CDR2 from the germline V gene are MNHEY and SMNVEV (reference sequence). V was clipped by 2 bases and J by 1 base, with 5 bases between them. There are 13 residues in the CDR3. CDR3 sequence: CASSLLRNTEAFF. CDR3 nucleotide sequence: TGTGCCAGCAGTTTACTTAGGAACACTGAAGCTTTCTTT.

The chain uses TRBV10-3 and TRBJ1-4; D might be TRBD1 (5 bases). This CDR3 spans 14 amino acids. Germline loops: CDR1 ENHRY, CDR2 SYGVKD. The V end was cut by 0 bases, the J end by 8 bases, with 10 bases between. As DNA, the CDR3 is TGTGCCATCAGTGAGTCGGGAGGGGAAGAAAAACTGTTTTTT. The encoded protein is CAISESGGEEKLFF.

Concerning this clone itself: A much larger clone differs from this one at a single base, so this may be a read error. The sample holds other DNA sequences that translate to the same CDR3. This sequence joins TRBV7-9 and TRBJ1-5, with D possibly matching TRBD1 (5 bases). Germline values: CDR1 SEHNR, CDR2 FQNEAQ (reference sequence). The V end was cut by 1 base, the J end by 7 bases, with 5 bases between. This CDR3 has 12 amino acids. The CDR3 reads CASSLEGQPQHF. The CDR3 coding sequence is TGTGCCAGCAGCTTAGAGGGGCAGCCCCAGCATTTT. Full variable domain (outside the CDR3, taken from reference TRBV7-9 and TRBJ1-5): DTGVSQNPRHKITKRGQNVTFRCDPISEHNRLYWYRQTLGQGPEFLTYFQNEAQLEKSRLLSDRFSAERPKGSFSTLEIQRTEQGDSAMYLCASSLEGQPQHFGDGTRLSIL.

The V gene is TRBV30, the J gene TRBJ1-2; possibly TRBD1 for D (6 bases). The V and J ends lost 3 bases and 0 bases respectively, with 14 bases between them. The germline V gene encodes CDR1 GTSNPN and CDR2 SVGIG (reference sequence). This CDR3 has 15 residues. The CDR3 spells CAWRGPGVTNYGYTF. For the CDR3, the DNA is TGTGCCTGGAGGGGGCCAGGGGTGACTAACTATGGCTACACCTTC.